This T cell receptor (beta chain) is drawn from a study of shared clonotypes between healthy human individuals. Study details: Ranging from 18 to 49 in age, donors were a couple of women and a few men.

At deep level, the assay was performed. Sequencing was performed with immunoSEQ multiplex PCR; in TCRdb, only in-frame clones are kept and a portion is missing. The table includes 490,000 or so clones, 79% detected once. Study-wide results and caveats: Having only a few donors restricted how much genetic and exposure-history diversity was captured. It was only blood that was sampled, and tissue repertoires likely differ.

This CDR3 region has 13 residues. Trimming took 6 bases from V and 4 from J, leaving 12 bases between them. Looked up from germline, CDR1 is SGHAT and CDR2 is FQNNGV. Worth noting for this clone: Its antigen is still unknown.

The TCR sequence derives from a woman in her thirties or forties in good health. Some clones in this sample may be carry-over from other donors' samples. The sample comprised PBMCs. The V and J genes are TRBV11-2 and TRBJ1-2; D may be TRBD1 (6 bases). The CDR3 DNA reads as TGTGCCAGCAGTACTACAGGGCTCTATGGCTACACCTTC. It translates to CASSTTGLYGYTF.